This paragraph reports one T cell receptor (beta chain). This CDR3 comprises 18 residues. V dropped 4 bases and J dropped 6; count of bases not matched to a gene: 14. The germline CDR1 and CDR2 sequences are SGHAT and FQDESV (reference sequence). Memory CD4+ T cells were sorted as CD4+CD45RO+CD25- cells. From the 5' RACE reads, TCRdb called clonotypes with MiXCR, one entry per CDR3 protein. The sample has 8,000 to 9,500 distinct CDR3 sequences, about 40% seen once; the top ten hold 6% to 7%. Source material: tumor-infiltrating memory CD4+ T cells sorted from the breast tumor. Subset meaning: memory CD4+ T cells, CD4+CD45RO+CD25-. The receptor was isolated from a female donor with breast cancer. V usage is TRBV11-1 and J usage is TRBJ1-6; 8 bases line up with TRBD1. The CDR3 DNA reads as TGTGCCAGCAGCTCGCGACGCAGGGGGCTGTTTGGTAATTCACCCCTCCACTTT. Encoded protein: CASSSRRRGLFGNSPLHF.